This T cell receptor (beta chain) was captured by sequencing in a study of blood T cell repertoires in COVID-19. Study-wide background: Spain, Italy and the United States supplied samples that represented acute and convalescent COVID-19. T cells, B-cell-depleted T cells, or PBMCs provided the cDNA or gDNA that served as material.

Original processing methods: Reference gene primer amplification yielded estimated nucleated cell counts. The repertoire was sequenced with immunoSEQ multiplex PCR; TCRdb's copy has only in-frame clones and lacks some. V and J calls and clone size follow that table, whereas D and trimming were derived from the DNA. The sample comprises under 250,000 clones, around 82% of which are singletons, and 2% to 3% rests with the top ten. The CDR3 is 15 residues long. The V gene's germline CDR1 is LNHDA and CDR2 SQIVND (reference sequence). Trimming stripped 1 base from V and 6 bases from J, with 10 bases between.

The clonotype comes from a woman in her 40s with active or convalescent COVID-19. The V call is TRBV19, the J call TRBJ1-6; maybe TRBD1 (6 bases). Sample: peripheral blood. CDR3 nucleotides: TGTGCCAGTAGTATAGCCGGACAGTTTAATTCACCCCTCCACTTT. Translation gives CASSIAGQFNSPLHF.